This TCR beta chain was recorded in a study of T cells in Graves' hyperthyroidism and ophthalmopathy. This clonotype was seen a few times. The CDR3 regions of TCR beta were amplified from RNA transcripts. Using the HTBI primer set, a first-round RT-PCR was run on the TCR CDR3. In TCRdb, the multiplex PCR reads were re-called with MiXCR into one record per CDR3 protein. The sample shows fewer than 800,000 distinct CDR3 sequences, about 17% of them seen only once. The length of the CDR3 is 14 residues. The V and J ends lost 7 bases and 1 base, in that order; junction bases with no gene match: 4. Germline lookup yields CDR1 LNHDA and CDR2 SQIVND (reference sequence). Diagnosis relied on clinical symptoms, serum thyroxine and TRAb, thyroid ultrasound and orbital computed tomography.

The sample comprised blood. The source is a man aged 18 to 35 with Graves' hyperthyroidism. The J gene is TRBJ1-5, the V gene TRBV19, with TRBD1 matching over 7 bases. This chain's CDR3 is CASTATGSNQPQHF. The DNA for the CDR3 is TGTGCCAGTACTGCGACAGGGAGCAATCAGCCCCAGCATTTT.